The 8 T cell receptor beta chains presented below share a single source sample, sequenced in a study of OX40 agonist ivuxolimab in advanced cancers. Some clones are missing from TCRdb's copy, which holds only in-frame ones; the method was immunoSEQ multiplex PCR. The repertoire includes tens of thousands of clones, roughly 88% of them detected once, and about 2.7% sits in the top ten. The sequencing used CD4+ or CD8+ T cells sorted from blood, collected in a trial of the OX40 agonist ivuxolimab. The receptors stem from an adult with an advanced solid tumor such as melanoma, head and neck, liver or kidney cancer.

The chain's CDR3 is CASSEPGLFPPNEQFF. The CDR3 bases are TGTGCCAGCAGTGAACCGGGACTATTCCCCCCCAATGAGCAGTTCTTC. The chain couples TRBV6-1 to TRBJ2-1; 7 bases agree with TRBD2. The CDR3 spans 16 residues. V gave up 2 bases and J gave up 6 bases; unmatched junction bases: 10. Germline V gene lookup returns CDR1 MNHNS and CDR2 SASEGT.

The rearrangement links TRBV5-1 to TRBJ2-5, with 15 bases that match TRBD2. The CDR3 spans 18 residues. V lost 0 bases to trimming and J lost 4 bases; unmatched junction nucleotides: 7. Germline lookup yields CDR1 SGHRS and CDR2 YFSETQ. The CDR3 sequence is CASSLGTSGGAKGETQYF. The CDR3 bases are TGCGCCAGCAGCTTGGGGACTAGCGGGGGGGCCAAGGGAGAGACCCAGTACTTC.

The rearrangement joins TRBV6-1 to TRBJ1-1; tentatively, D is TRBD1 (6 bases). V was shortened by 4 bases and J by 1 base, with 13 bases between the two germline ends. The CDR3 is made up of 15 amino acids. Germline CDR1 is MNHNS and CDR2 is SASEGT. CDR3 sequence (DNA): TGTGCCAGCAGTGGCGGGGGCGCCGGGAACACTGAAGCTTTCTTT. Translation gives CASSGGGAGNTEAFF.

CDR3 loop: CASSLGGTAHYEQYF. DNA of the CDR3: TGTGCCAGCAGCTTAGGCGGGACAGCCCACTACGAGCAGTACTTC. The rearrangement joins TRBV11-1 to TRBJ2-5, with a possible D match to TRBD1 (7 bases). The J call could be wrong; TRBJ2-7 is a better fit for the DNA end. This CDR3 spans 15 amino acids. Germline-derived CDR1 and CDR2 are SGHAT and FQDESV (reference sequence).

The V gene is TRBV7-9, the J gene TRBJ1-1; D might be TRBD1 (6 bases). This CDR3 has 12 amino acids. Trimming removed 6 bases at V and 1 base at J, with 6 bases between. CDR1 is SEHNR, CDR2 FQNEAQ, per germline (reference sequence). CDR3 DNA sequence: TGTGCCAGCAGGGACAGGAACACTGAAGCTTTCTTT. As protein: CASRDRNTEAFF.

V gene TRBV28 combines with J gene TRBJ2-6; TRBD1 matches 9 bases. Losses at the gene ends were 4 bases for V and 1 base for J; bases not matched to a gene: 5. The CDR3 sequence is 17 residues long. Germline lookup yields CDR1 MDHEN and CDR2 SYDVKM. The CDR3, as DNA: TGTGCCAGCAGTTCGGGACAGGGAACATCTGGGGCCAACGTCCTGACTTTC. Encoded protein: CASSSGQGTSGANVLTF. Using reference TRBV28 and TRBJ2-6 for the parts outside the CDR3, the full variable domain is DVKVTQSSRYLVKRTGEKVFLECVQDMDHENMFWYRQDPGLGLRLIYFSYDVKMKEKGDIPEGYSVSREKKERFSLILESASTNQTSMYLCASSSGQGTSGANVLTFGAGSRLTVL.

The V gene is TRBV9, the J gene TRBJ2-1; D gene ambiguous. The V end was cut by 0 bases, the J end by 9 bases, with 7 bases between. The CDR3 totals 12 residues. Germline loops: CDR1 SGDLS, CDR2 YYNGEE. CDR3 DNA sequence: TGTGCCAGCAGCGTAGGAATCGGTGAGCAGTTCTTC. As protein: CASSVGIGEQFF. Using reference TRBV9 and TRBJ2-1 for the parts outside the CDR3, the full variable domain is DSGVTQTPKHLITATGQRVTLRCSPRSGDLSVYWYQQSLDQGLQFLIQYYNGEERAKGNILERFSAQQFPDLHSELNLSSLELGDSALYFCASSVGIGEQFFGPGTRLTVL.

This chain joins TRBV6-5 and TRBJ1-1, with D possibly being TRBD1 (6 bases). Looked up from germline, CDR1 is MNHEY and CDR2 is SVGAGI. The length of the CDR3 is 12 residues. The germline V and J ends were trimmed by 10 bases and 4 bases, with 13 bases remaining between them. The CDR3 here is CATSGAGTEAFF. The CDR3 nucleotides are TGTGCCACGTCGGGGGCTGGCACTGAAGCTTTCTTT.